The sequence of this T cell receptor beta chain was determined in a study of blood T cells in healthy people across ages (dated by TCRdb to the mid-2010s). Background for the entire study: In model experiments, roughly one uniquely barcoded TCR beta cDNA molecule per two T cells was captured by template switching. Two additional independent replicas of 1 million unique cDNA reads from the same blood draw were analyzed for two donors (one aged 18 to 29 and one aged 80 or older). The donors were split into four age groups: young (average around 15 years), middle-aged (over 35), aged (approximately 60) and long-lived (roughly 88). Age-related changes in TCR beta repertoire diversity were measured in the study by deep sequencing normalized with unique cDNA molecular identifiers. General findings and caveats noted by the study authors: Observed TCR beta diversity per million T cells fell roughly linearly with age, and a significant reduction was already apparent by age about 36. The CMV infection status of donors was not known, potentially confounding age-related changes in expanded clonotypes. Estimates of total diversity from one million sequenced T cells were regarded as lower bounds and underestimates. Since profiling was done on bulk unsorted PBMCs, naive and antigen-experienced compartments could not be conclusively compared. A strong correlation was found between observed TCR beta diversity and the percentage of naive T cells measured by flow cytometry. Compared with the aged group, more naive CD4+ T cells, fewer expanded clones and increased TCR diversity were shown by the long-lived group, suggesting age selection.

Library construction relied on 5' RACE. Sequencing was carried out with an Illumina HiSeq 2500. The second PCR ran for roughly 6 to 11 cycles and used a J-beta primer mix along with a sample-barcoded 5' primer. A unique molecular identifier was introduced onto each TCR beta cDNA molecule by a template-switch 5' adaptor carrying 12 random nucleotides. Each sample yielded at least 2.5 million CDR3-containing paired-end reads. First-strand cDNA synthesis was performed from all RNA using the Mint cDNA synthesis kit, with priming by a TRBC-specific oligonucleotide. All cDNA was treated with uracil-DNA glycosylase and then went through a first 18-cycle PCR with the universal primers M1SS and BC2_uni_R. Concerning the study's data processing: Each sample was normalized by randomly selecting 1 million high-quality reads, each carrying a distinct molecular identifier. Reads sharing molecular identifiers were discarded rather than binned into consensus sequences. MiTCR, run with a Q25 quality threshold and the strictest error-elimination algorithm, handled CDR3 identification, clonotype clustering and error correction. Lower-bound total TCR beta diversity was estimated with a nonparametric unseen species model using Euler transformation. TCRdb reanalyzed the raw reads on its own, using fastp at Q25 for trimming and MiXCR for clone calling, and kept in-frame beta chains. When rows share a CDR3 protein, they turn into one entry using the most common DNA and genes. It is TCRdb's table, rather than the study itself, that gives the V and J calls and clone size. For this sample there are hundreds of thousands of distinct CDR3 sequences; approximately 25% appear just once. Together, the top ten hold 7.5% to 9% of the sample.

From V the trimming removes 4 bases and from J it removes 9 bases, while the gene matches leave 9 bases of the junction unaccounted for. The CDR3 has 15 amino acids, counting the end cysteine and phenylalanine. This entry keeps only the CDR3 DNA: 45 bases, framed from base 1. This clonotype turned up a few times. The specificity of this receptor is unknown. No much larger clone is present one base from it, and per-base qualities are unavailable. The roughly 39 donors, aged about 6 to 90 years, were systemically healthy Caucasian individuals from Russia. Each donor gave roughly 9 milliliters of peripheral blood, drawn into EDTA-treated Vacutainer tubes. Ficoll-Paque density-gradient centrifugation was used to isolate PBMCs, with at least 6.5 million per sample. Total RNA, at least 5 micrograms per sample, was extracted from PBMCs with Trizol reagent. For every donor, flow cytometry on a PBMC aliquot measured the percentage of naive CD45RAhigh/CD27high T cells.

This same sample was also part of a study on T cells of mothers and their children. Drawing on the second study: The donors were nine systemically healthy Caucasian individuals, made up of three mothers and their six children. cDNA synthesis consumed the entire amount of extracted RNA, loaded at around 1.4 ug RNA in each 15 ul reaction. In the second PCR, the M1S primer introduced both the sample barcodes and 2-4 random nucleotides. Each mother yielded over 10 million TCR beta CDR3 reads and each child 3 million or so reads. In both related and unrelated pairs, thymic selection shapes the output of TCR recombination in a similar way, with inherited differences having only a minor effect. Normalized repertoire overlap was always slightly but never significantly higher in related than unrelated mother-child pairs. No persistent microchimeric T cell clones were found, with a detection sensitivity of 85 to 100 clones per million clonotypes. In the study, deep NGS was used to compare the TCR beta repertoires of mothers and children, and features distinguishing related mother-child pairs from unrelated individuals were sought. Mothers averaged roughly 40 +/- 4 years of age and children averaged around 10 +/- 4 years. After adapter ligation was performed with NEBNext reagents, the libraries were sequenced on an Illumina HiSeq 2000 with 100+100 nt paired-end reads. To avoid cross-contamination, the mother libraries and the child libraries were prepared a month apart and sequenced in separate runs. For each donor, somewhere between about 450,000 and 2,000,000 distinct TCR beta clonotypes were identified. Naive TCR beta clonotypes were estimated from low-frequency clonotypes matched to each donor's FACS-determined naive share, without sorting.

The chain couples TRBV12-3 or TRBV12-4 to TRBJ1-6; 7 bases in between match TRBD1. The clonotype was recovered from a boy younger than 18 in good health. Sequences were obtained from blood. In nucleotide form, the sequence is TGTGCCAGCAGTTCTCGACAGGGTGTGTGTTCACCCCTCCACTTT. The encoded protein is CASSSRQGVCSPLHF.